This record covers a single TCR beta chain. Ten or more counts support this clonotype. Its binding antigen is unknown. No much larger clonotype is one base removed from it; base qualities were not supplied. The data were obtained in a study of CD8 T cells in ankylosing spondylitis (dated by TCRdb to about 2017). Some background on the complete study: The study set out to find disease-linked TCR variants by profiling T cell receptor beta repertoires in ankylosing spondylitis patients and healthy donors. In total, the full study cohort was made up of some 110 healthy donors and about two dozen ankylosing spondylitis patients. Samples of peripheral blood were taken, and for ankylosing spondylitis patients, synovial fluid was collected as well. General conclusions and limits of the study: Some of the motif variants had been reported before in the synovial fluid and blood of reactive arthritis patients, a finding that suggests common disease-initiation mechanisms. Blood from ankylosing spondylitis patients appeared to be characterized by a TCR beta motif made up of under ten highly homologous amino acid variants. The disease-linked clones showed a CD8+ phenotype and occurred at relatively low frequencies in peripheral blood. According to the report, matched synovial fluid samples from ankylosing spondylitis patients were significantly enriched for the disease-linked clones.

From its cysteine to its phenylalanine, the CDR3 spans 15 amino acids. The entry retains the CDR3 DNA only, 45 bases that are in frame from base 1. V is cut back by 3 bases and J by 1 base, with 4 bases in the junction unmatched. The instrument given in TCRdb is Illumina HiSeq 2500. Quantitative 5'-RACE with molecular barcodes was used to prepare TCR beta libraries. In the original analysis: Disease-linked TCR variants were identified with a new computational method built on a probabilistic model of VDJ rearrangement. TCRdb passed the public sequencing reads through fastp at Q25 and MiXCR, retaining productive beta sequences. Each CDR3 protein gets just one entry, which takes the most common genes and DNA from the rows behind it. The V and J calls here are based on TCRdb, not the publication. The sample data list some 140,000 distinct CDR3 sequences, and just under 7.5% of these were observed just once. In total, the top ten clones hold roughly 12% of the sample.

This chain joins TRBV12-3 or TRBV12-4 to TRBJ2-7; TRBD1 matches 9 bases in the middle. The TCR was taken from a female donor with ankylosing spondylitis or in good health (not recorded which). The sequencing sample was made of blood, either unsorted or a sorted T cell fraction (not recorded which). The CDR3 sequence is CASSFRDRASYEQYF. Here is the DNA: TGTGCCAGCAGTTTTCGGGACAGGGCTTCCTACGAGCAGTACTTC.